The 9 T cell receptor beta chains reported below all come from one sample, sequenced in a study of early T cells in non-severe SARS-CoV-2 infection. TCRdb reanalysed the 5' RACE reads using MiXCR and keeps one entry per CDR3 protein. The profile shows tens of thousands of distinct CDR3 sequences, around 6% of them singletons. Sequenced: whole blood. Receptor source: an adult who was a healthcare worker with PCR-confirmed SARS-CoV-2 infection or an uninfected control (not recorded which).

V gene TRBV6-5 combines with J gene TRBJ2-3, with a possible D match to TRBD1 (6 bases). The V end was cut by 7 bases, the J end by 9 bases, with 17 bases between. The V gene's germline CDR1 is MNHEY and CDR2 SVGAGI. The CDR3 loop spans 13 amino acids. As DNA, the CDR3 is TGTGCCAGCATTCCAGGAGGACAGCAGACGCAGTATTTT. The encoded protein is CASIPGGQQTQYF.

The table lists this clonotype with a few counts. V gene TRBV11-1 combines with J gene TRBJ2-1; no definite D call. V lost 1 base and J lost 4, with 11 bases in between. The CDR3 runs to 15 residues. Looked up from germline, CDR1 is SGHAT and CDR2 is FQDESV (reference sequence). DNA of the CDR3: TGTGCCAGCAGCTTAGAGCAAGGCACATACAATGAGCAGTTCTTC. This gives the protein CASSLEQGTYNEQFF.

This clonotype has ten or more counts. The CDR3 nucleotides read TGTGCCAGCAGTCAACACGGACAGGAAACCTACGAGCAGTACTTC. Translated: CASSQHGQETYEQYF. This chain uses TRBV6-5 with TRBJ2-7; 7 bases agree with TRBD1. The CDR3 has 15 amino acids. In germline, CDR1 is MNHEY, CDR2 SVGAGI. Trimming cost V 5 bases and J 2 bases; bases outside gene matches: 9.

This clonotype was seen many times. The chain recombines TRBV28 with TRBJ1-2, with TRBD1 as a possible D gene (5 bases). Looked up from germline, CDR1 is MDHEN and CDR2 is SYDVKM. Trimming cost V 7 bases and J 4 bases, with 19 bases left between them. The CDR3 contains 15 residues. Written as DNA, the CDR3 is TGTGCCAGCAAGTATCCACGGGACCCGAGCTATGGCTACACCTTC. It codes for CASKYPRDPSYGYTF.

This clonotype showed up many times. This chain connects TRBV7-9 to TRBJ2-3, with D hard to call. The V and J ends lost 3 bases and 0 bases respectively, with 13 bases between them. CDR1 and CDR2 (germline): SEHNR, FQNEAQ (reference sequence). The CDR3 consists of 16 residues. The DNA of the CDR3 is TGTGCCAGCAGCTTCGACAACTCCCTTAGCACAGATACGCAGTATTTT. This sequence encodes CASSFDNSLSTDTQYF. Variable domain in full (rest from reference TRBV7-9 and TRBJ2-3): DTGVSQNPRHKITKRGQNVTFRCDPISEHNRLYWYRQTLGQGPEFLTYFQNEAQLEKSRLLSDRFSAERPKGSFSTLEIQRTEQGDSAMYLCASSFDNSLSTDTQYFGPGTRLTVL.

This clonotype was recorded at least ten times. The CDR3 DNA follows: TGTGCCAGCAAGTTAACGGGCGAGCAGTACTTC. This encodes CASKLTGEQYF. The chain couples TRBV2 to TRBJ2-7; D uncertain. Germline CDR1 reads SNHLY; CDR2 reads FYNNEI. CDR3 length: 11 amino acids. V lost 7 bases to trimming and J lost 6 bases, with 10 bases between them.

J is TRBJ2-4 and V is TRBV20-1, with 9 positions matching TRBD2. This CDR3 contains 13 residues. Germline V gene data show CDR1 as DFQATT and CDR2 as SNEGSKA (reference sequence). V shed 6 bases, J shed 6 bases, and the junction held 6 bases outside the gene matches. This CDR3 is CSAGSGGSNIQYF. In nucleotides, the CDR3 is TGCAGTGCAGGGAGCGGGGGGTCAAACATTCAGTACTTC.

This clonotype was observed at least ten times. The rearrangement joins TRBV20-1 to TRBJ1-5, with 10 bases aligning to TRBD1. Germline V gene lookup returns CDR1 DFQATT and CDR2 SNEGSKA (reference sequence). Germline trimming cut 3 bases from V and 2 bases from J; bases unmatched to any gene: 4. This CDR3 has 15 residues. For the CDR3, the DNA is TGCAGTGCTAGTAGACAGGGGGCTCGCAATCAGCCCCAGCATTTT. Protein: CSASRQGARNQPQHF.

J is TRBJ1-6 and V is TRBV20-1; the D is unclear. Trimming cost V 1 base and J 2 bases, with 15 bases left between them. CDR1 and CDR2 from the germline V gene are DFQATT and SNEGSKA (reference sequence). CDR3 length equals 17 residues. For the CDR3, the DNA is TGCAGTGCTAGAGGGGCAGATCCTGGCGCCTATAATTCACCCCTCCACTTT. Its translation is CSARGADPGAYNSPLHF.